Listed below are T cell receptor beta chains from one sample, sequenced in a study of blood T cell repertoires in COVID-19. Data came from immunoSEQ multiplex PCR; TCRdb stores just in-frame clones and leaves some out. The sample records about 81,000 clones, 70% to 90% being singletons. Material: peripheral blood. The origin of the receptors is a man between 65 and 85 years old with acute or convalescent COVID-19. Each CDR3 is given with its conserved first and last residue. Each record gives: J gene, V gene, D gene, clone size, CDR3 protein, CDR3 DNA. A D gene is named only where the DNA matches it firmly. Clone size is shown for a subset of rows, as once, few, many or a class of expanded clone.

j_gene: TRBJ2-3
v_gene: TRBV24-1
d_gene: TRBD2
abundance: -
CDR3aa: CASGGGAEDTQYF
CDR3nt: TGTGCAAGTGGCGGGGGGGCAGAAGATACGCAGTATTTT

j_gene: TRBJ1-5
v_gene: TRBV18
d_gene: -
abundance: -
CDR3aa: CASSPRSGNQPQHF
CDR3nt: TGTGCCAGCTCACCACGCAGTGGCAATCAGCCCCAGCATTTT

j_gene: TRBJ2-7
v_gene: TRBV7-9
d_gene: TRBD2
abundance: -
CDR3aa: CASRSGNSGESYEQYF
CDR3nt: TGTGCCAGCAGGTCGGGAAATAGCGGGGAATCCTACGAGCAGTACTTC

j_gene: TRBJ2-1
v_gene: TRBV7-9
d_gene: -
abundance: -
CDR3aa: CASSSQGLEQFF
CDR3nt: TGTGCCAGCAGCTCCCAGGGACTCGAGCAGTTCTTC

j_gene: TRBJ2-4
v_gene: TRBV5-5
d_gene: -
abundance: -
CDR3aa: CASSLTSHIQYF
CDR3nt: TGTGCCAGCAGCTTGACTAGTCACATTCAGTACTTC

j_gene: TRBJ1-1
v_gene: TRBV5-1
d_gene: TRBD1
abundance: -
CDR3aa: CASSPQGRKAEAFF
CDR3nt: TGCGCCAGCAGCCCACAGGGGAGGAAGGCTGAAGCTTTCTTT

j_gene: TRBJ1-3
v_gene: TRBV14
d_gene: -
abundance: -
CDR3aa: CASSQPGNTIYF
CDR3nt: TGTGCCAGCAGCCAACCAGGAAACACCATATATTTT

j_gene: TRBJ1-4
v_gene: TRBV5-1
d_gene: TRBD1
abundance: -
CDR3aa: CASSLDGTASEKLFF
CDR3nt: TGCGCCAGCAGCTTGGATGGGACAGCGAGTGAAAAACTGTTTTTT

j_gene: TRBJ1-2
v_gene: TRBV4-1
d_gene: -
abundance: once
CDR3aa: CASSQEGGSRRYGYTF
CDR3nt: TGCGCCAGCAGCCAAGAGGGGGGGTCCCGACGGTATGGCTACACCTTC

j_gene: TRBJ1-5
v_gene: TRBV6-5
d_gene: -
abundance: few
CDR3aa: CASMEGPQPQPQHF
CDR3nt: TGTGCCAGCATGGAGGGGCCCCAACCTCAGCCCCAGCATTTT